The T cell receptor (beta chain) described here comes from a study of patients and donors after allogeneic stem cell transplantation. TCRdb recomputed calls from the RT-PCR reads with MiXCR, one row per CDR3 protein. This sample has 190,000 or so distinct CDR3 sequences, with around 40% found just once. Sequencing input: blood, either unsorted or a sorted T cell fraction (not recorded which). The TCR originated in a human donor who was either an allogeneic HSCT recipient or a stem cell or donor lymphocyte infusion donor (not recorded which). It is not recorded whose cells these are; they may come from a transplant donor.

The CDR3 DNA is TGTGCCACCGGCGGGCCCCTTAGAGAGACCCAGTACTTC. Its protein is CATGGPLRETQYF. This rearrangement joins TRBV24-1 to TRBJ2-5, with D perhaps matching TRBD2 (5 bases). The CDR3 is made up of 13 amino acids. Per germline, CDR1 KGHDR and CDR2 SFDVKD. Trimming removed 9 bases at V and 4 bases at J, with 14 bases between.